This T cell receptor (beta chain) was profiled in a study of T cell changes during pregnancy in multiple sclerosis. Sequenced by immunoSEQ multiplex PCR; TCRdb stores in-frame clones only, minus some. The table records tens of thousands of clones, 91% of them present only once. This clone was seen just once. The CDR3 extends over 16 amino acids. Losses at the gene ends were 4 bases for V and 3 bases for J; bases not matched to a gene: 7. The V gene's germline CDR1 is SGHRS and CDR2 YFSETQ. The sample was CD4+ T cells from peripheral blood mononuclear cells, taken in the second trimester of pregnancy. The chain joins TRBV5-1 to TRBJ2-6; 7 nucleotides align to TRBD1. The receptor's source is a female donor in good health, enrolled as a control in a pregnancy study. CDR3 loop: CASSPATGIGANVLTF. As DNA, the CDR3 is TGCGCCAGCAGCCCGGCGACAGGGATTGGGGCCAACGTCCTGACTTTC.